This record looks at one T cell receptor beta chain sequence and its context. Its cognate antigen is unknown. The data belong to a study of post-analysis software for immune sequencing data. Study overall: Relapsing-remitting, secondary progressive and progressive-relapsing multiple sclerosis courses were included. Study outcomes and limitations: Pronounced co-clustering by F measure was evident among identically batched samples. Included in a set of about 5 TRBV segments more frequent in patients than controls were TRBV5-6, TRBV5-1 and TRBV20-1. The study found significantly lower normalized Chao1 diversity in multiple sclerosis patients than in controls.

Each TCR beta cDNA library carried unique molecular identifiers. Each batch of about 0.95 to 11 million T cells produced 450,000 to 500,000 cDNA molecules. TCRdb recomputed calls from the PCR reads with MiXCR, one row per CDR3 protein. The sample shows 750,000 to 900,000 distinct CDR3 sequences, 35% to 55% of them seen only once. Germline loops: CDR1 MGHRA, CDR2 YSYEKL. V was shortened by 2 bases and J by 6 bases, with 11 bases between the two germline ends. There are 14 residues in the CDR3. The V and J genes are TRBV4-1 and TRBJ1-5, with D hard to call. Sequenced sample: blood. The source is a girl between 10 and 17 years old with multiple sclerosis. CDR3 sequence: CASSQLNAAQPQHF. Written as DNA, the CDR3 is TGCGCCAGCAGCCAACTCAACGCGGCTCAGCCCCAGCATTTT.